The TCR beta chain described here comes from a study of blood T cell repertoires in COVID-19. Study as a whole: Samples taken during acute and convalescent COVID-19 were collected in the United States, Italy and Spain.

Trimming removed 7 bases at V and 1 base at J, with 15 bases between. The CDR3 runs to 15 residues. Germline V CDR1 and CDR2: SGHRS, YFSETQ. The authors' processing: The assay estimated nucleated cells by amplifying reference gene primers. Sequencing used immunoSEQ multiplex PCR; TCRdb keeps in-frame clones, though not all of them. That table is the source of V, J and clone size, and D and trimming were worked out from the DNA. The data hold 270,000 or so clones, with around 89% observed a single time. The count of this clone is one. The cohort comprised adults aged 18 to 89 years residing in about two dozen US areas.

This chain uses TRBV5-1 with TRBJ1-3; D is ambiguous. Material for sequencing was PBMCs or T cells enriched from blood (not recorded which). This receptor was obtained from a woman aged 25 to 45 with acute COVID-19. The CDR3 spells CASADQPGSGNTIYF. CDR3 nucleotide sequence: TGCGCCAGCGCCGATCAACCGGGGTCTGGAAACACCATATATTTT.